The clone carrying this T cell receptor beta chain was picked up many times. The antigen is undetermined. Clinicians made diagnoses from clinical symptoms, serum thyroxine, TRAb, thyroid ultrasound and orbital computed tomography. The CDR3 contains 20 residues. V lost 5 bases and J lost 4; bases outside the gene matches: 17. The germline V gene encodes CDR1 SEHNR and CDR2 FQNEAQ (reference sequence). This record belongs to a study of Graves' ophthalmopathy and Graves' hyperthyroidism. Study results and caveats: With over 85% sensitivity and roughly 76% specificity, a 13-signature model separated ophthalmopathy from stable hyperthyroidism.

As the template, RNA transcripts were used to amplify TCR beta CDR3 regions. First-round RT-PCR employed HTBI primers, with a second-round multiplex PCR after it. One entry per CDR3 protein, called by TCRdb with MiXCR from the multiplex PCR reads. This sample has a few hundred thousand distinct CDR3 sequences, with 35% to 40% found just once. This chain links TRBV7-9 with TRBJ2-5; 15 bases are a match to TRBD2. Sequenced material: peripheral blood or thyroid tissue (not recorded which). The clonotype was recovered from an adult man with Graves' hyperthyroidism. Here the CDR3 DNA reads TGTGCCAGCAGCCAAGCCGCCTGGACTAGCGGGGGGGCAGGCGGAGAGACCCAGTACTTC. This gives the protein CASSQAAWTSGGAGGETQYF. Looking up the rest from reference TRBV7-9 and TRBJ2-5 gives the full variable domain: DTGVSQNPRHKITKRGQNVTFRCDPISEHNRLYWYRQTLGQGPEFLTYFQNEAQLEKSRLLSDRFSAERPKGSFSTLEIQRTEQGDSAMYLCASSQAAWTSGGAGGETQYFGPGTRLLVL.